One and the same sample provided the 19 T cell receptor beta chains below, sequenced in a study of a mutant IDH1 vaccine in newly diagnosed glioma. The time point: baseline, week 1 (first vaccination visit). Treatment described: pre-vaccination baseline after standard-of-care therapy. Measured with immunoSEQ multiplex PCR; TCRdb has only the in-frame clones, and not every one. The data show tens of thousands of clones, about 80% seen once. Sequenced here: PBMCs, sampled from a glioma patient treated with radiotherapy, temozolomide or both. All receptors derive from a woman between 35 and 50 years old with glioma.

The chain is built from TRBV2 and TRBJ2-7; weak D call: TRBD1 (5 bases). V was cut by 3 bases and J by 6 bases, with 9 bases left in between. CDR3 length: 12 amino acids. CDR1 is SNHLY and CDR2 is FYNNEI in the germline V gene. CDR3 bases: TGTGCCAGCAGTGAGCTGGGGCTCGAGCAGTACTTC. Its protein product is CASSELGLEQYF.

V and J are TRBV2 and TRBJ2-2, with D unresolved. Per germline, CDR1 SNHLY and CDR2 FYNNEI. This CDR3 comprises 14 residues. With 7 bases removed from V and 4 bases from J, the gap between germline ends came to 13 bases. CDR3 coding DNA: TGTGCCAGCAAGAGCGCCCCGAGCACCGGGGAGCTGTTTTTT. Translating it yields CASKSAPSTGELFF.

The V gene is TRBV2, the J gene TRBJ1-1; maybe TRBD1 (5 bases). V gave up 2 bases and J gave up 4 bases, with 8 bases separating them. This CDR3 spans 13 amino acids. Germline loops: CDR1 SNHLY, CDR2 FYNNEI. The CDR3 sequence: CASSELQATEAFF. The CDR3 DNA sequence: TGTGCCAGCAGTGAATTACAGGCCACTGAAGCTTTCTTT.

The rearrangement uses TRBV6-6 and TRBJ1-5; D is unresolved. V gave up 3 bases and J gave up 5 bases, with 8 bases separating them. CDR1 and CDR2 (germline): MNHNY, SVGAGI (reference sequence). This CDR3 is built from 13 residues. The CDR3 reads CASSYGRDQPQHF. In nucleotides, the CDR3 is TGTGCCAGCAGTTATGGTAGGGATCAGCCCCAGCATTTT.

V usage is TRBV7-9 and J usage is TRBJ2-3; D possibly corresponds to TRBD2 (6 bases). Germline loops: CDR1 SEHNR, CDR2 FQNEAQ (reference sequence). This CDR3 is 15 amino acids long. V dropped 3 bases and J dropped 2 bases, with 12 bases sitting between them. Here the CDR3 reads CASSFAGPDTDTQYF. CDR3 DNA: TGTGCCAGCAGCTTCGCGGGGCCGGACACAGATACGCAGTATTTT.

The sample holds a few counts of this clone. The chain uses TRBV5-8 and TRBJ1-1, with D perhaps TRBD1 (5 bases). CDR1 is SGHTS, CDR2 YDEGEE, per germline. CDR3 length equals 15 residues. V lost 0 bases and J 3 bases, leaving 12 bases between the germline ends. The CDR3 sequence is CASSLVWGWDTEAFF. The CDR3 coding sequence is TGTGCCAGCAGCTTGGTCTGGGGCTGGGACACTGAAGCTTTCTTT.

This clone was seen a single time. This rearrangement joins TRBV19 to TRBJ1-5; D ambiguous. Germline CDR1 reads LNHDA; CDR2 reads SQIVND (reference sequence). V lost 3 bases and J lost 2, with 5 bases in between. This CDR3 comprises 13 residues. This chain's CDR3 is CASSIRGNQPQHF. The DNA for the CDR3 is TGTGCCAGTAGTATCCGGGGCAATCAGCCCCAGCATTTT.

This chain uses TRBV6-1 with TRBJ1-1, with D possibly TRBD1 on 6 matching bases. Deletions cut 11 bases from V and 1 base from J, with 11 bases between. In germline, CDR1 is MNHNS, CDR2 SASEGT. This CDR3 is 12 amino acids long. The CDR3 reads CARGGANTEAFF. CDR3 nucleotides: TGTGCCCGGGGGGGGGCGAACACTGAAGCTTTCTTT.

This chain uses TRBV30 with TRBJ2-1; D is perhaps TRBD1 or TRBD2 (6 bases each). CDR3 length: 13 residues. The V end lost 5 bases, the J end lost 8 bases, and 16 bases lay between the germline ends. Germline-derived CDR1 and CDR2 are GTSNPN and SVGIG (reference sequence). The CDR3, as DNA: TGTGCCTGGGGAGGGGGGCCTGGCTATGAGCAGTTCTTC. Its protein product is CAWGGGPGYEQFF.

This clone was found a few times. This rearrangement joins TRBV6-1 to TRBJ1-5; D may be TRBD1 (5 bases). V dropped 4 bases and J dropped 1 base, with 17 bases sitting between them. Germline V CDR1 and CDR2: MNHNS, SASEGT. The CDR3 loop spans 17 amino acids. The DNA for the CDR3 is TGTGCCAGCAGTGCTCCCGGGGGGAGAGGGAGCAATCAGCCCCAGCATTTT. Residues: CASSAPGGRGSNQPQHF.

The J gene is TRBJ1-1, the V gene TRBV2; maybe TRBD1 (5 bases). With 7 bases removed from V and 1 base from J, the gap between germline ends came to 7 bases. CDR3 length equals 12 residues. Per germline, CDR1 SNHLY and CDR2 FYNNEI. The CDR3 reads CASKGQNTEAFF. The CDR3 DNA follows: TGTGCCAGCAAGGGGCAGAACACTGAAGCTTTCTTT.

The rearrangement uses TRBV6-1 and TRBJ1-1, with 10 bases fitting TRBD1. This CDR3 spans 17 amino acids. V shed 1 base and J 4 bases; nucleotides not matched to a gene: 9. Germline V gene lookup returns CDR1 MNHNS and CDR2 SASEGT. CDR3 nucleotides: TGTGCCAGCAGTGAAGTAAGGACAGGGGGTGGGAGCACTGAAGCTTTCTTT. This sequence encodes CASSEVRTGGGSTEAFF.

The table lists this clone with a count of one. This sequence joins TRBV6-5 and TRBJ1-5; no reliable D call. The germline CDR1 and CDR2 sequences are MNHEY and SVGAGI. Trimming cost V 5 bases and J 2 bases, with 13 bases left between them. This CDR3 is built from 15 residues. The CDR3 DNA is TGTGCCAGCAGTCCCGATACTTTTGGCAATCAGCCCCAGCATTTT. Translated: CASSPDTFGNQPQHF.

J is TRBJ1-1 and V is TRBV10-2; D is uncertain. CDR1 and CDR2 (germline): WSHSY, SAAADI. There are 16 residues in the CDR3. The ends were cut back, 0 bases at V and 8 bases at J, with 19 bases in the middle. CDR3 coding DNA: TGCGCCAGCAGTGAGTCGACGGGAAATCTTCAGAGCGAAGCTTTCTTT. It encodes CASSESTGNLQSEAFF.

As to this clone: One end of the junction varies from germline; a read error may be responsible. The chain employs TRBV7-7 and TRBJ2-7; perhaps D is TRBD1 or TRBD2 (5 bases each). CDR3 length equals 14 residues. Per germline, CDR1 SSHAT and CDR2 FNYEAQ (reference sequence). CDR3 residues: CASSPLPRGHEQYF. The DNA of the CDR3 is TGTGCTAGCAGCCCTCTTCCGAGGGGACACGAGCAGTACTTC.

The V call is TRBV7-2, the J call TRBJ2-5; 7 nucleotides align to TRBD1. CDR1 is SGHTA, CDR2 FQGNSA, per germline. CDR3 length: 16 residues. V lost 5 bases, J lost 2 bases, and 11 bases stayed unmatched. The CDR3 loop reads CASSGGQRFGQETQYF. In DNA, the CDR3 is TGTGCCAGCAGCGGGGGACAGAGGTTTGGGCAAGAGACCCAGTACTTC.

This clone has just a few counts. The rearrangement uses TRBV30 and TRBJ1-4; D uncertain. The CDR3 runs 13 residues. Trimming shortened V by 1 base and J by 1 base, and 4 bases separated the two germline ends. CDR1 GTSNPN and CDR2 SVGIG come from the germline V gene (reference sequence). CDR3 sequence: CAWSEGTNEKLFF. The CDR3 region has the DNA TGTGCCTGGAGTGAGGGAACTAATGAAAAACTGTTTTTT.

This CDR3 is CASSYTGQGYEQYF. In DNA, the CDR3 is TGTGCCAGCAGTTACACGGGACAGGGGTACGAGCAGTACTTC. The gene calls are TRBV6-5 and TRBJ2-7, with 10 nucleotides matching TRBD1. The CDR3 contains 14 residues. Germline V CDR1 and CDR2: MNHEY, SVGAGI. With V trimmed by 2 bases and J by 4 bases, 2 bases remained unmatched.

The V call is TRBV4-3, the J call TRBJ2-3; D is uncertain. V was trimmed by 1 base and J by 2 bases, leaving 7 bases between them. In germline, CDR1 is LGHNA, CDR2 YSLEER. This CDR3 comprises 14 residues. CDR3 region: CASSQGLFTDTQYF. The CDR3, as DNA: TGCGCCAGCAGCCAAGGTTTATTCACAGATACGCAGTATTTT.